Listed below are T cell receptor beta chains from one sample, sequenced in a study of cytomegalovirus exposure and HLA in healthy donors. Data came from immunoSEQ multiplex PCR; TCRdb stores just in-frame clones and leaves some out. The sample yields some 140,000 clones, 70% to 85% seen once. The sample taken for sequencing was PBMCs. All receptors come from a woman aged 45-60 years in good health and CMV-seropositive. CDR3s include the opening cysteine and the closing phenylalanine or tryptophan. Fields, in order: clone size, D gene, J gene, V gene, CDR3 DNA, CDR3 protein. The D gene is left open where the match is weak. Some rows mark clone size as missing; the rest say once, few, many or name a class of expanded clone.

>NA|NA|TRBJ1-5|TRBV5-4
TGTGCCAGCAGCTCGTCGACCGGGGGAGGGGTTAATCAGCCCCAGCATTTT
CASSSSTGGGVNQPQHF
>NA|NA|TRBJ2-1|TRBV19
TGTGCCAGTAGTATAACAGGCTTAGGGGATGAGCAGTTCTTC
CASSITGLGDEQFF
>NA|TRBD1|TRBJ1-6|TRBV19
TGTGCCAGTAGTGTTCAGGGGGGACGCAGGAGCTCCTATAATTCACCCCTCCACTTT
CASSVQGGRRSSYNSPLHF
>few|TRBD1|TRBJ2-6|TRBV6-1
TGTGCCAGCAGTGTCACAGGGGCTGGGGCCAACGTCCTGACTTTC
CASSVTGAGANVLTF
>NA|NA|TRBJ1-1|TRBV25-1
TGTGCCAGCAGTGAATTTAGGGGGAACACTGAAGCTTTCTTT
CASSEFRGNTEAFF
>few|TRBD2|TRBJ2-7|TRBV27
TGTGCCAGCAGTTTATCGATACTAGCGGGGTACGAGCAGTACTTC
CASSLSILAGYEQYF
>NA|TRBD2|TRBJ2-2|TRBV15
TGTGCCACCAGCGGATCAATAGGACTAGCGAGCGCCGGGGAGCTGTTTTTT
CATSGSIGLASAGELFF
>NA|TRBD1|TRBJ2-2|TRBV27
TGTGCCAGCAAGCGCGGACAGGGGAACACCGGGGAGCTGTTTTTT
CASKRGQGNTGELFF
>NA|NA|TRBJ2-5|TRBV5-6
TGTGCCAGCAGCTTGGCCCCCGACAGGTACCAAGAGACCCAGTACTTC
CASSLAPDRYQETQYF
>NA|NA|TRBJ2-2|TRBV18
TGTGCCAGCTCACCCCGGACAACAGGGAACACCGGGGAGCTGTTTTTT
CASSPRTTGNTGELFF
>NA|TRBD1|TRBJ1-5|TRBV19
TGTGCCAGTAGCATTGGGACAGGGGGGTATAGCAATCAGCCCCAGCATTTT
CASSIGTGGYSNQPQHF
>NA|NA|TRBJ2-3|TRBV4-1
TGCGCCAGCAGCCAAGCGGGGGTTCGAGATACGCAGTATTTT
CASSQAGVRDTQYF
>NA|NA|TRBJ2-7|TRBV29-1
TGCAGCGTTGAATGGCAGGCCTCCTACGAGCAGTACTTC
CSVEWQASYEQYF
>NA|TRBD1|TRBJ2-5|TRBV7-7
TGTGCTAGCAGCTTAGCGTACCGGGACAGGCAAGAGACCCAGTACTTC
CASSLAYRDRQETQYF
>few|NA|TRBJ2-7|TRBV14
TGTGCCAGCAGCCAAGACAGGGGTAACAACGAGCAGTACTTC
CASSQDRGNNEQYF
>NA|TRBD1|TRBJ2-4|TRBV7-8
TGTGCCAGCAGCGCTACAGGGGCAAACATTCAGTACTTC
CASSATGANIQYF
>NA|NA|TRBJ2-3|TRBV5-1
TGCGCCAGCAGCTTGGCCGAAAGGGGGATGCTCACAGATACGCAGTATTTT
CASSLAERGMLTDTQYF
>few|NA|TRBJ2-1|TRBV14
TGTGCCAGCAGCCCACATGGCGGGGCGAGAGGTTTCTTC
CASSPHGGARGFF
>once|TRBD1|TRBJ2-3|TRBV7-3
TGTGCCAGCAGCGAATCCCGGGACAGTGGTACGCAGTATTTT
CASSESRDSGTQYF
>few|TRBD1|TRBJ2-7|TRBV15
TGTGCCACCAGCAGAGGCTCGGGACAGGGTTCGTACGAGCAGTACTTC
CATSRGSGQGSYEQYF
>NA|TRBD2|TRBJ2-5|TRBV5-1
TGCGCCAGCAGCCCGGGGGGACTAGCGGGGAGAGAGACCCAGTACTTC
CASSPGGLAGRETQYF
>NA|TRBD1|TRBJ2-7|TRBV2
TGTGCCAGCAGCCCCGGGACAGGGGGCTACGAGCAGTACTTC
CASSPGTGGYEQYF
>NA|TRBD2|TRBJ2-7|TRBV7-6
TGTGCCAGCAGCTTGGGCGGGGGGGCCGACGAGCAGTACTTC
CASSLGGGADEQYF
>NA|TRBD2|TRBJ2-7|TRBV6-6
TGTGCCAGCAGTACTAGCGGGGGTCTGACCTACGAGCAGTACTTC
CASSTSGGLTYEQYF
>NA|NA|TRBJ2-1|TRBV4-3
TGCGCCAGCAGCCAAGATAGGGGCGATGAGCAGTTCTTC
CASSQDRGDEQFF
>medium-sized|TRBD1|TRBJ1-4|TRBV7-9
TGTGCCAGCGGACAGGGGCGGGATAATGAAAAACTGTTTTTT
CASGQGRDNEKLFF
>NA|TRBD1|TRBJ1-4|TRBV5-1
TGCGCCAGCAGCTATGGACAGGGGCCTAATGAAAAACTGTTTTTT
CASSYGQGPNEKLFF
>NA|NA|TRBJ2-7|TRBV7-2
TGTGCCAGCAGCTACAGCCGGGAGTACGAGCAGTACTTC
CASSYSREYEQYF
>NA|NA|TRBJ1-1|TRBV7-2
TGTGCCAGCAGCAGAGACACCCTGAACACTGAAGCTTTCTTT
CASSRDTLNTEAFF
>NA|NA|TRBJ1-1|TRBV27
TGTGCCAGCAGCCCCGGTGGTGTTGGTACTGAAGCTTTCTTT
CASSPGGVGTEAFF
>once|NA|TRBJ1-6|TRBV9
TGTGCCAGCAGCGCGAAGGGAGCCTATAATTCACCCCTCCACTTT
CASSAKGAYNSPLHF
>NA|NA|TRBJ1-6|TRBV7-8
TGTGCCAGCAGCTATCAGGGAGGACCCCTCCACTTT
CASSYQGGPLHF
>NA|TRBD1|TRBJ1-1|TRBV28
TGTGCCAGCAGCACCCTACAGGGGGAAGCTTTCTTT
CASSTLQGEAFF
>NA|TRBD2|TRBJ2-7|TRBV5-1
TGCGCCAGCAGCTTGACGCCGGGGGGAGCCTACGAGCAGTACTTC
CASSLTPGGAYEQYF
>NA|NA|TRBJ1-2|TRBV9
TGTGCCAGCAGCGGCGCTCACAGGGTCAAGCGGGGCTACACCTTC
CASSGAHRVKRGYTF
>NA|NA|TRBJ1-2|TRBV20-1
TGCAGTGCGGGACAAGGGACTGGCTACACCTTC
CSAGQGTGYTF
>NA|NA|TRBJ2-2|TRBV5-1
TGCGCCAGCAGCTTGGACGCCCGGGGGACAGCCGGGGAGCTGTTTTTT
CASSLDARGTAGELFF
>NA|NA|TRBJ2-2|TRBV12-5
TGTGCTAGTGGTTTGGTACAGGGACAGAACACCGGGGAGCTGTTTTTT
CASGLVQGQNTGELFF
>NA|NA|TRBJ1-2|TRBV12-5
TGTGCTAGTGGTTTCGGGGTAACCTATGGCTACACCTTC
CASGFGVTYGYTF
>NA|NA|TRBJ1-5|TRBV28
TGTGCCAGCACCCACCGGAGGGGAGGGGGCAATCAGCCCCAGCATTTT
CASTHRRGGGNQPQHF
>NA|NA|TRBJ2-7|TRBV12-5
TGTGCTAGTGGTTTGGTTGGTCAGGGCTTTAACGAGCAGTACTTC
CASGLVGQGFNEQYF